This T cell receptor (beta chain) was retrieved from a study of early stage breast cancer tumors. Study-wide background: Most of the 16 invasive tumors were ER+, PR+ and HER2-. Regarding the study as a whole: Compared with adjacent normal breast tissue, tumors showed roughly 2.4-fold greater T cell density and higher clonality. Tumor and normal breast were distinguished via blood comparison in 14 of 16 patients.

To note about this clone: The antigen is not known.

Assay used: immunoSEQ multiplex PCR; TCRdb lists only in-frame clones, some missing. The repertoire holds more than 65,000 clones, with approximately 84% as singletons. CDR3 length equals 15 residues. V was clipped by 2 bases and J by 4 bases; unmatched bases: 5. The germline V gene encodes CDR1 MGHRA and CDR2 YSYEKL. This sequence joins TRBV4-1 and TRBJ1-1, with 9 bases that match TRBD1. Sequences were obtained from blood. The receptor's source is a person aged 40 to 49 with breast cancer. CDR3 residues: CASSQRDRDATEAFF. In nucleotides, the CDR3 is TGCGCCAGCAGCCAAAGGGACAGGGATGCCACTGAAGCTTTCTTT.